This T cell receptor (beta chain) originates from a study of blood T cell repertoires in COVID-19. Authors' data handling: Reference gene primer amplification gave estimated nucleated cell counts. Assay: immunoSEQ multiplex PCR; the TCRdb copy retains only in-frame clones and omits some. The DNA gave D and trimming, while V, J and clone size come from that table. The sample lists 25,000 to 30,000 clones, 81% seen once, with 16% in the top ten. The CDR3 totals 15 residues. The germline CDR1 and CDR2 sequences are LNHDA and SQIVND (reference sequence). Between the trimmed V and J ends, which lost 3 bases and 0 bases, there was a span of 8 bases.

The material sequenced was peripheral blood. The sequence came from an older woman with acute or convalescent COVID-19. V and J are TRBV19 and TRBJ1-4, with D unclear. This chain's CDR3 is CASSIQDATNEKLFF. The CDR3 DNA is TGTGCCAGTAGTATTCAGGATGCAACTAATGAAAAACTGTTTTTT.